The 7 T cell receptor beta chains presented below share a single source sample, sequenced in a study of low-dose radiotherapy and immunotherapy resistance in tumors. cDNA synthesis used a TRAV/TRBV-specific primer set for both chains. TCRs underwent 15 to 25 PCR cycles of amplification with a constant-region primer and V-primer adapter. TCRdb passed the reads through MiXCR, listing each CDR3 protein once. This sample has around 60,000 distinct CDR3 sequences, with 20% to 25% found just once. The time point here: after trial treatment. Noted treatment: LDRT plus nivolumab, ipilimumab, low-dose cyclophosphamide and aspirin (RACIN trial). The input for sequencing was PBMCs, taken after low-dose radiotherapy plus immunotherapy. The receptors shown here come from a male donor with prostate cancer.

This clonotype was picked up many times. The chain is built from TRBV29-1 and TRBJ2-5; D remains unclear. The CDR3 is 12 amino acids. Germline V lookup: CDR1 SQVTM, CDR2 ANQGSEA. V lost 4 bases to trimming and J lost 2 bases, with 8 bases between them. DNA of the CDR3: TGCAGCGTTGGTTCTGGACAAGAGACCCAGTACTTC. Its protein is CSVGSGQETQYF. The complete variable domain, with remaining parts taken from reference TRBV29-1 and TRBJ2-5, reads SAVISQKPSRDICQRGTSLTIQCQVDSQVTMMFWYRQQPGQSLTLIATANQGSEATYESGFVIDKFPISRPNLTFSTLTVSNMSPEDSSIYLCSVGSGQETQYFGPGTRLLVL.

The table lists this clonotype with many counts. V and J are TRBV4-2 and TRBJ2-7; a possible D gene is TRBD2 (5 bases). With 7 bases removed from V and 5 bases from J, the gap between germline ends came to 21 bases. The CDR3 consists of 15 residues. From germline, CDR1 is LGHNA and CDR2 YNFKEQ. This CDR3 is CASKMSSGPGDEQYF. In nucleotides, the CDR3 is TGTGCCAGCAAAATGTCCAGCGGCCCTGGGGACGAGCAGTACTTC.

At least ten counts were recorded for this clonotype. The V gene is TRBV4-1, the J gene TRBJ2-1; 16 bases are shared with TRBD2. This CDR3 is built from 19 residues. Trimming cost V 2 bases and J 4 bases; bases outside gene matches: 8. From germline, CDR1 is MGHRA and CDR2 YSYEKL. The CDR3 loop reads CASSQKGTSGGAGYNEQFF. As DNA, the CDR3 is TGCGCCAGCAGCCAAAAAGGGACTAGCGGGGGGGCCGGGTACAATGAGCAGTTCTTC.

This clonotype was observed many times. The rearrangement joins TRBV6-1 to TRBJ1-1; D not resolved. The CDR3 is 11 amino acids. Germline CDR1 and CDR2: MNHNS and SASEGT. V lost 7 bases and J lost 7, with 10 bases in between. The CDR3 reads CASTTRIEAFF. DNA of the CDR3: TGTGCCAGCACGACAAGAATTGAAGCTTTCTTT.

Many counts were recorded for this clonotype. The chain uses TRBV27 and TRBJ2-7; 9 positions match TRBD2. CDR1 MNHEY and CDR2 SMNVEV come from the germline V gene (reference sequence). CDR3 length equals 17 residues. Trimming at V came to 0 bases and at J to 3 bases, leaving 9 bases not matched to a gene. Here the CDR3 reads CASSLSALAGNFYEQYF. In nucleotides, the CDR3 is TGTGCCAGCAGTTTATCTGCCCTAGCGGGAAATTTCTACGAGCAGTACTTC.

A note on this clonotype: This likely stems from a read error, as it lies one base from a far larger clone. This chain links TRBV7-2 with TRBJ2-7, with 9 bases identical to TRBD2. This CDR3 contains 14 residues. CDR1 and CDR2 from the germline V gene are SGHTA and FQGNSA. The DNA for the CDR3 is TGTGACAGCAGCTTAGTCAGAGGTAGCGGGAGTATATACTTC. Protein sequence: CDSSLVRGSGSIYF.

This clonotype showed up many times. The genes are TRBV18 and TRBJ2-5; D not resolved. CDR1 KGHSH and CDR2 LQKENI come from the germline V gene. The CDR3 is 13 residues long. V was cut by 6 bases and J by 1 base, with 9 bases left in between. This CDR3 reads CASSRALQETQYF. The CDR3 coding sequence is TGTGCCAGCTCCCGGGCCCTCCAAGAGACCCAGTACTTC.